This T cell receptor beta chain came from a study of CD8+ T cells in alopecia areata. In each case, RNA was isolated and then reverse transcribed into cDNA as the sequencing template. Libraries were prepared by immunoSEQ multiplex PCR; TCRdb keeps only in-frame clonotypes and omits some of them. The sample shows 150,000 to 200,000 clones, roughly half of them seen only once. Trimming removed 1 base at V and 4 bases at J, with 16 bases between. CDR3 length: 16 residues. Germline V lookup: CDR1 MGHRA, CDR2 YSYEKL. The study's findings and limits: Administration of tofacitinib significantly diminished scalp clonality and expanded CD8+ clones within the top 100.

The treatment here: oral pan-JAK inhibitor, 5-10 mg twice daily. Collected material from alopecia areata patients comprised lesional scalp punch biopsies and peripheral blood. As concerns this clone: The antigen is unknown.

Specimen: CD8+ T cells sorted from blood, collected around week 54, from a patient treated with tofacitinib. The chain is built from TRBV4-1 and TRBJ1-2; D possibly corresponds to TRBD1 (5 bases). This clonotype originated in a human donor with alopecia areata. Here the CDR3 DNA reads TGCGCCAGCAGCCAAGTGGGGGAGGAGGCGGTCTATGGCTACACCTTC. Translating gives CASSQVGEEAVYGYTF.